This TCR beta chain was identified in a study of long-term antiretroviral therapy in people with HIV (dated 2022 in TCRdb). Regarding the study in general: The earliest samples were collected about a decade before the 2015 WHO recommendation for immediate ART, when ART was typically delayed until CD4 counts fell. A total of 150 to 200 cryopreserved PBMC samples were contributed to the cohort by 30 adults with confirmed HIV infection, with samples collected serially over a mean of approximately six years (range 1-12). About a third of the roughly 30 participants with HIV were female. No cross-contamination during QIAcube processing turned up in test extractions that ran a monoclonal T-cell line alongside 25 to 35 polyclonal samples. A retrospective serial study tested whether ART initiation and durable HIV suppression were associated with changes in peripheral blood TRB repertoire composition and diversity.

Participants were included only if at least one PBMC sample before ART initiation and at least two post-ART samples were available. Treatment was received in the United States of America by all participants with HIV. Cryopreserved samples of roughly 0.95-10 million PBMC were thawed and washed before DNA extraction. At the time of the earliest PBMC sample for each participant with HIV, ages ranged from about 23 to 60 years. Per participant, PBMC samples came from 1-4 timepoints prior to ART initiation and 2-8 timepoints following ART initiation, for a median of 7 samples. For every participant, serial HIV viral load, CD4+ T-cell count, ART history and demographic data were obtained. Genomic DNA was extracted from unsorted PBMC with a Qiagen kit on a QIAcube, processed in batches of 12 samples. The immunoSEQ hsTCRB v3.0 assay was used at survey level resolution to sequence the TRB variable region. The target sequencing depth for TRB was roughly 40,000-50,000 T-cell genomes per sample. An Illumina MiSeq with a v3 150-cycle kit was used to sequence the pooled TRB libraries. As for the original processing: Analysis of repertoires was carried out in R inside a reproducible Nextflow workflow spanning QC, data transformation and analysis. LymphoSeq2, an R package for exploring AIRR-Seq data, was used to implement custom analyses. A handful of samples that produced fewer than 5000 total TRB sequences were removed, so 190 or so HIV repertoires were analyzed. Of the approximately 190 retained HIV repertoires, almost 60 were collected before and roughly 130 after ART initiation. Repertoires were downsampled to 5000 TRB nucleotide sequences, and summary statistics were averaged over 100 downsampling iterations. Only TRB sequences with CDR3 regions of at least seven amino acids were retained for analysis. Two measures captured diversity: a Shannon entropy-derived clonality score and the Gini coefficient. In repertoire networks, the top 5000 CDR3 amino acid sequences were linked whenever an edit distance of one separated two sequences. For TRB CDR3 amino acid sequences, antigen specificity groups and MHC restriction were predicted with GLIPH2. Known CMV, EBV, HIV or tissue antigen associations were flagged by matching CDR3 amino acid sequences against VDJdb and McPAS-TCR. Pre-ART, post-ART and control groups were compared with Wilcoxon signed-rank tests and Holm-Bonferroni correction. Sourced from immuneACCESS, this table was stored by TCRdb with only in-frame sequences that have V and J called. A share of the clones is absent; for the studies checked, an unresolved V gene accounts for under half, and the remainder has no known explanation. That table is the source of V, J and clone size, and D and trimming were worked out from the DNA. A total of roughly 18,000 clones appear in this sample, around four fifths of them only once. Roughly 13% of the sample belongs to the ten largest clones.

About this clone: What antigen it recognizes has not been identified. Per-base quality was not reported, and no clone a single base away is much larger than it.

Beyond this particular receptor, the publication reports: Expanded TRB clones identified before ART initiation dominated the repertoire across all time points, though the dominance fluctuated and decreased in many PLHIV after ART. The samples span the years 2004 to 2017, and the ART regimens used may be less effective than current regimens. Because PBMC availability was limited, only the TCR beta chain was sequenced, with no alpha chain pairing. CDR3 length ranges in HIV repertoires were narrower than in controls, and network structure suggested an antigen-experienced repertoire with only a slight naive shift after ART. Inferences about post-ART repertoire changes were limited because no data were available on ART adherence, viral resistance or therapy changes. Starting ART was linked to a significant rise in TRB diversity, yet even with long-term ART the diversity remained significantly lower than in transplant donor controls. Because pre-ART samples had limited cell numbers, unsorted PBMC were profiled rather than sorted CD4+ and CD8+ T cells.

This sequence originates from a woman in her fifties or sixties with HIV. Sequencing was performed on unsorted PBMCs, taken 0.3 years after starting antiretroviral therapy.

Here the CDR3 is given as CASSRDGGDEAFF. The nucleotide sequence is TGTGCCAGCTCCCGGGACGGAGGGGATGAAGCTTTCTTT. This chain joins TRBV18 to TRBJ1-1; the D gene is perhaps TRBD1, from 5 matching bases. Reading the germline V gene gives CDR1 KGHSH and CDR2 LQKENI. The germline ends are 15 bases apart after V is trimmed by 6 bases and J by 7 bases. The CDR3 covers 13 residues, taking in both the cysteine and the phenylalanine. Just CDR3 DNA is preserved here, 39 bases in frame from base 1.